The 11 T cell receptor beta chains below all came from one sample that was sequenced in a study of T cell responses to AZD1222 COVID-19 vaccine. Clones were read by immunoSEQ multiplex PCR, and TCRdb kept only the in-frame ones, dropping some. The sample lists fewer than 150,000 clones; 88% were seen once. The sequencing used peripheral blood, collected 28 days after the second AZD1222 dose. The receptors were gathered from an adult who received the AZD1222 COVID-19 vaccine.

The chain links TRBV6-2 or TRBV6-3 to TRBJ1-1; D is perhaps TRBD1 (6 bases). CDR1 is MNHEY, CDR2 SVGEGT, per germline. This CDR3 spans 14 amino acids. The V gene lost 6 bases and the J gene lost 1 base, with 12 bases spanning the gap. The CDR3: CASSIGQQNTEAFF. In nucleotides, the CDR3 is TGTGCCAGCAGCATAGGACAGCAGAACACTGAAGCTTTCTTT.

This chain joins TRBV11-2 and TRBJ2-1, with 10 bases aligning to TRBD1. The CDR3 contains 14 residues. V trimming: 5 bases; J trimming: 10 bases; junction bases outside the gene matches: 8. The germline CDR1 and CDR2 sequences are SGHAT and FQNNGV. The DNA for the CDR3 is TGTGCCAGCAGCCCGGACAGGGGGGTGGGAGAGCAGTTCTTC. Protein sequence: CASSPDRGVGEQFF.

V gene TRBV27 combines with J gene TRBJ2-3; 7 nucleotides align to TRBD1. Germline CDR1 reads MNHEY; CDR2 reads SMNVEV (reference sequence). The V segment lost 8 bases and the J segment 7 bases; nucleotides outside the gene matches: 15. This CDR3 region has 15 residues. This CDR3 reads CASHQTPPGGNTQYF. In DNA, the CDR3 is TGTGCCAGCCACCAGACCCCCCCAGGGGGTAATACGCAGTATTTT.

The V and J genes are TRBV30 and TRBJ1-6; 7 positions agree with TRBD1. The germline CDR1 and CDR2 sequences are GTSNPN and SVGIG (reference sequence). J gave up 6 bases and V 5 bases, and 10 bases lay outside the gene matches. CDR3 length equals 15 residues. The DNA of the CDR3 is TGTGCCTGGGGGAACAGGGGCTCCCTTAATTCACCCCTCCACTTT. This translates into CAWGNRGSLNSPLHF.

The chain combines TRBV10-3 with TRBJ1-1, with 7 bases matching TRBD1. The CDR3 is made up of 14 amino acids. V gave up 5 bases and J gave up 3 bases; unmatched junction bases: 6. CDR1 is ENHRY and CDR2 is SYGVKD in the germline V gene. CDR3 residues: CAISRDRADTEAFF. DNA of the CDR3: TGTGCCATCAGTCGCGACAGGGCCGACACTGAAGCTTTCTTT.

The J gene is TRBJ1-5, the V gene TRBV28, with no clear D. Germline CDR1 reads MDHEN; CDR2 reads SYDVKM. V lost 2 bases to trimming and J lost 6 bases, with 17 bases between them. The CDR3 has 16 amino acids. The CDR3, as DNA: TGTGCCAGCAGTTTACCTGGACCCCCTTTTGGTCAGCCCCAGCATTTT. Protein: CASSLPGPPFGQPQHF.

The chain recombines TRBV21-1 with TRBJ2-3; the table's TRBD2 call for D was not verified on the DNA. TRBV21-1 constitutes a pseudogene. This CDR3 is 16 amino acids long. In DNA form, the CDR3 reads TGTGCCAGCAGCAAAGGCACCGGGACTAGCGGTTATACGCAGTATTTT. It is translated as CASSKGTGTSGYTQYF.

V usage is TRBV7-2 and J usage is TRBJ2-5; TRBD2 agrees at 10 bases. The CDR3 loop spans 18 amino acids. Trimming removed 4 bases from V and 5 bases from J; junction bases left unmatched: 16. The germline V gene encodes CDR1 SGHTA and CDR2 FQGNSA. CDR3 region: CASSSDGRASGSGETQYF. Written as DNA, the CDR3 is TGTGCCAGCAGCTCAGACGGAAGGGCTAGCGGGAGCGGGGAGACCCAGTACTTC.

The chain recombines TRBV27 with TRBJ1-1, with D perhaps TRBD1 (6 bases). The CDR3 extends over 14 amino acids. Trimming stripped 4 bases from V and 6 bases from J, with 15 bases between. Germline V gene data show CDR1 as MNHEY and CDR2 as SMNVEV (reference sequence). The CDR3 is CASSSQGLEAEAFF. The DNA for the CDR3 is TGTGCCAGCAGTTCACAGGGCCTTGAAGCTGAAGCTTTCTTT.

The chain links TRBV7-8 to TRBJ2-1; 7 bases are shared with TRBD1. The J segment lost 5 bases and the V segment lost 8 bases, leaving 9 bases of the junction unmatched. CDR3 length equals 14 residues. Germline V CDR1 and CDR2: SGHVS, FQNEAQ. The CDR3 sequence: CASRLTGTDNEQFF. In DNA form, the CDR3 reads TGTGCCAGCCGTCTTACCGGGACAGACAATGAGCAGTTCTTC.

V usage is TRBV5-1 and J usage is TRBJ2-4, with D possibly TRBD2 on 6 matching bases. The length of the CDR3 is 13 residues. Germline V gives CDR1 SGHRS, CDR2 YFSETQ. V was shortened by 3 bases and J by 7 bases, with 11 bases between the two germline ends. The CDR3 nucleotides read TGCGCCAGCAGCTCCTTCCGGGGGAACATTCAGTACTTC. Residues: CASSSFRGNIQYF. The full variable domain, completed using reference TRBV5-1 and TRBJ2-4, is KAGVTQTPRYLIKTRGQQVTLSCSPISGHRSVSWYQQTPGQGLQFLFEYFSETQRNKGNFPGRFSGRQFSNSRSEMNVSTLELGDSALYLCASSSFRGNIQYFGAGTRLSVL.